These 18 T cell receptor beta chains share one sample of origin, sequenced in a study of blood T cells in healthy people across ages. Alongside a J-beta primer mix, a sample-barcoded 5' primer served in a second PCR lasting roughly 7 to 11 cycles. TCRdb re-derived calls from the 5' RACE reads in MiXCR, one entry per CDR3 protein. The table includes about 760,000 distinct CDR3 sequences, around a quarter detected once. These same records also appear under a second study, on T cells of mothers and their children.

What was sequenced was blood. The receptors were gathered from a boy between 10 and 17 years old in good health.

The chain employs TRBV7-2 and TRBJ1-4, with D perhaps TRBD1 (5 bases). CDR1 SGHTA and CDR2 FQGNSA come from the germline V gene. Deletions cut 1 base from V and 6 bases from J, with 9 bases between. This CDR3 has 14 amino acids. Here the CDR3 reads CASSLVGLDEKLFF. The CDR3 DNA follows: TGTGCCAGCAGCTTAGTGGGACTGGATGAAAAACTGTTTTTT.

There are a few counts of this clonotype. V gene TRBV28 combines with J gene TRBJ2-4; D unclear. Trimming removed 7 bases at V and 2 bases at J, with 15 bases between. The CDR3 loop spans 15 amino acids. Germline V gives CDR1 MDHEN, CDR2 SYDVKM. CDR3 loop: CASTLAGRTKNIQYF. CDR3 nucleotides: TGTGCCAGCACCTTGGCAGGAAGAACCAAAAACATTCAGTACTTC.

This clonotype turned up a few times. The chain combines TRBV27 with TRBJ2-5, with TRBD1 matching over 7 bases. The J call is in doubt because the DNA end fits TRBJ2-1 better. This CDR3 has 13 amino acids. CDR1 MNHEY and CDR2 SMNVEV come from the germline V gene (reference sequence). CDR3 in amino acids: CASSEGQLYEQFF. In DNA form, the CDR3 reads TGTGCCAGCAGTGAGGGACAGTTATATGAGCAGTTCTTC.

This clonotype was detected only a few times. V gene TRBV3-1 combines with J gene TRBJ1-5, with D perhaps matching TRBD1 (6 bases). Trimming pared 3 bases from V and 5 bases from J, leaving 8 bases between. This CDR3 comprises 13 residues. CDR1 is LGHDT, CDR2 YNNKEL, per germline (reference sequence). CDR3 residues: CASSQGADQPQHF. The CDR3 DNA reads TGTGCCAGCAGCCAGGGGGCCGATCAGCCCCAGCATTTT.

This clonotype was counted a few times. This chain links TRBV20-1 with TRBJ2-7; 8 bases match TRBD2. Germline trimming cut 2 bases from V and 4 bases from J; bases unmatched to any gene: 4. CDR3 size: 13 residues. The germline V gene has CDR1 DFQATT and CDR2 SNEGSKA (reference sequence). The CDR3 DNA follows: TGCAGTGCTAGACTAGCGGGTCAATACGAGCAGTACTTC. It yields the protein CSARLAGQYEQYF.

J is TRBJ2-7 and V is TRBV7-9; D may correspond to TRBD1 or TRBD2 (5 bases each). Trimming left V 0 bases short and J 4 bases short, with 16 bases between. Germline assignment: CDR1 SEHNR and CDR2 FQNEAQ (reference sequence). The CDR3 has 16 amino acids. The CDR3 reads CASSLAPGPRRYEQYF. As DNA, the CDR3 is TGTGCCAGCAGCTTAGCGCCGGGGCCCAGGAGGTACGAGCAGTACTTC.

This clonotype came up a few times. This chain links TRBV5-6 with TRBJ1-1, with D perhaps matching TRBD1 (5 bases). Germline CDR1 SGHDT, CDR2 YYEEEE. V was shortened by 0 bases and J by 2 bases, with 8 bases between the two germline ends. The CDR3 sequence is 14 residues long. CDR3 sequence (DNA): TGTGCCAGCAGCTTGGTACAGGTTAACACTGAAGCTTTCTTT. It is translated as CASSLVQVNTEAFF.

V and J are TRBV25-1 and TRBJ1-3; perhaps TRBD1 as D (5 bases). The V and J ends lost 4 bases and 7 bases respectively, with 14 bases between them. Germline CDR1 and CDR2: MGHDK and SYGVNS. This CDR3 spans 14 amino acids. The CDR3 DNA reads as TGTGCCAGCAGTGGCCCCGCGGGGGGGAACACCATATATTTT. It specifies CASSGPAGGNTIYF.

This clonotype appeared a few times. This rearrangement joins TRBV7-2 to TRBJ2-1; 11 bases map to TRBD2. The tail of the sequence fits TRBJ2-5 better, so the J call may be wrong. The CDR3 runs to 15 residues. Germline values: CDR1 SGHTA, CDR2 FQGNSA. The CDR3 DNA is TGTGCCAGCAGCGTTAGCGGGGGGGTCGGTGAGACCCAGTACTTC. Amino acid sequence: CASSVSGGVGETQYF.

The gene calls are TRBV4-2 and TRBJ2-7, with a weak D call TRBD2 (6 bases). The germline V gene encodes CDR1 LGHNA and CDR2 YNFKEQ. The V end lost 0 bases, the J end lost 2 bases, and 14 bases lay between the germline ends. The CDR3 runs to 16 residues. CDR3 in amino acids: CASSQDRGGDTYEQYF. DNA of the CDR3: TGTGCCAGCAGCCAAGATCGCGGCGGGGATACCTACGAGCAGTACTTC.

In this sample, this clonotype turned up a few times. This chain connects TRBV5-1 to TRBJ2-4, with no clear D. V dropped 4 bases and J dropped 0 bases, with 17 bases sitting between them. Looked up from germline, CDR1 is SGHRS and CDR2 is YFSETQ. CDR3 size: 17 residues. The CDR3 DNA sequence: TGCGCCAGCAGCGAGACCAGGTTGGGGATAGCCAAAAACATTCAGTACTTC. The encoded protein is CASSETRLGIAKNIQYF.

The rearrangement joins TRBV20-1 to TRBJ2-5; 7 nucleotides match TRBD2. The J call could be wrong; TRBJ2-7 is a better fit for the DNA end. The CDR3 spans 15 residues. The germline CDR1 and CDR2 sequences are DFQATT and SNEGSKA (reference sequence). The CDR3 protein is CSAFLTSRDSYEQYF. In DNA, the CDR3 is TGCAGTGCCTTTCTGACTAGCCGGGACTCCTACGAGCAGTACTTC.

This clonotype was seen ten or more times. The chain links TRBV7-9 to TRBJ2-7; D gene ambiguous. The V end lost 4 bases, the J end lost 2 bases, and 6 bases lay between the germline ends. The length of the CDR3 is 12 residues. Looked up from germline, CDR1 is SEHNR and CDR2 is FQNEAQ (reference sequence). The DNA of the CDR3 is TGTGCCAGCAGCTCCGTTACCTACGAGCAGTACTTC. Translating gives CASSSVTYEQYF.

This clonotype was observed a few times. This chain uses TRBV5-6 with TRBJ2-2; D may be TRBD1 or TRBD2 (6 bases each). The germline V gene encodes CDR1 SGHDT and CDR2 YYEEEE. Trimming took 3 bases from V and 1 from J, leaving 16 bases between them. The CDR3 totals 17 residues. CDR3 DNA: TGTGCCAGCAGCTCGATCGGGGGACAAGGGAACACCGGGGAGCTGTTTTTT. Encoded protein: CASSSIGGQGNTGELFF.

The chain couples TRBV5-6 to TRBJ2-1, with 8 bases matching TRBD2. The germline V gene encodes CDR1 SGHDT and CDR2 YYEEEE. The CDR3 is 15 residues long. V gave up 0 bases and J gave up 6 bases; unmatched junction bases: 5. CDR3 nucleotides: TGTGCCAGCAGCTTGGTAGCGGGGAGGCCCAATGAGCAGTTCTTC. Residues: CASSLVAGRPNEQFF.

V gene TRBV5-6 combines with J gene TRBJ2-1; the D call may be TRBD1 or TRBD2 (5 bases each). The V end lost 5 bases, the J end lost 9 bases, and 12 bases lay between the germline ends. The CDR3 totals 12 residues. Per the germline V gene, CDR1 is SGHDT and CDR2 is YYEEEE. The CDR3 loop is CASSWGGGEQFF. The CDR3 DNA is TGTGCCAGCAGTTGGGGTGGGGGTGAGCAGTTCTTC.

This clonotype was seen more than once but under ten times. J is TRBJ2-1 and V is TRBV29-1, with TRBD2 matching 8 bases. Germline V lookup: CDR1 SQVTM, CDR2 ANQGSEA. After removal of 2 bases from V and 7 bases from J, the junction contained 10 bases not matched to a gene. The CDR3 has 15 residues. The CDR3 sequence: CSVESAQVAGNEQFF. The CDR3 DNA follows: TGCAGCGTTGAATCAGCACAGGTAGCGGGGAATGAGCAGTTCTTC.

This clonotype is a singleton in its sample. J is TRBJ2-5 and V is TRBV12-3 or TRBV12-4; TRBD2 agrees at 9 bases. CDR3 size: 16 residues. V shed 2 bases and J 5 bases; nucleotides not matched to a gene: 9. The CDR3 DNA sequence: TGTGCCAGCAGTTTACACGCGGGAGGGCCTTTTGAGACCCAGTACTTC. Amino acid sequence: CASSLHAGGPFETQYF.